Below, 30 T cell receptor beta chains from the same sample are listed, as sequenced in a study of blood T cell repertoires in COVID-19. Profiled with immunoSEQ multiplex PCR; TCRdb holds only in-frame clones, not every one. Of 45,000 to 65,000 clones listed, approximately 86% were seen once; the top ten hold around 17%. The sequenced sample was peripheral blood. Receptor source: a man aged 40-49 years with acute or convalescent COVID-19.

The chain employs TRBV24-1 and TRBJ1-1; D call uncertain. This CDR3 spans 16 amino acids. Trimming cost V 2 bases and J 1 base, with 13 bases left between them. The V gene's germline CDR1 is KGHDR and CDR2 SFDVKD. In DNA form, the CDR3 reads TGTGCCACCAGTGATTCCAGGTTTGGTTGGAACACTGAAGCTTTCTTT. This translates into CATSDSRFGWNTEAFF.

This clone appeared a single time. The J gene is TRBJ1-2, the V gene TRBV19; D is possibly TRBD1 (5 bases). V lost 4 bases, J lost 0 bases, and 15 bases lay in between. CDR1 and CDR2 from the germline V gene are LNHDA and SQIVND (reference sequence). CDR3 size: 16 residues. CDR3 sequence (DNA): TGTGCCAGTAGTAGGGGGGGTACTCCAGCTAACTATGGCTACACCTTC. Encoded protein: CASSRGGTPANYGYTF.

The chain couples TRBV12-2 to TRBJ2-7; the table gives TRBD2 as D, unverified against the DNA. TRBV12-2 is a documented pseudogene. The CDR3 has 15 residues. DNA for the CDR3: TGTGCAAGTCGCTTAGGCACTAGCGGTCCCTACGAGCAGTACGTC. It encodes CASRLGTSGPYEQYV.

The rearrangement joins TRBV20-1 to TRBJ1-2; unclear D gene. The CDR3 is 14 residues long. CDR1 is DFQATT and CDR2 is SNEGSKA in the germline V gene (reference sequence). Trimming removed 3 bases at V and 6 bases at J, with 17 bases between. The chain's CDR3 is CSASSGETKHGYTF. CDR3 coding DNA: TGCAGTGCTAGTTCCGGGGAGACCAAGCATGGCTACACCTTC.

The chain joins TRBV7-2 to TRBJ2-1, with 9 bases fitting TRBD1. The CDR3 contains 13 residues. CDR1 and CDR2 (germline): SGHTA, FQGNSA. J gave up 5 bases and V 5 bases, and 1 base lay outside the gene matches. The CDR3 DNA reads as TGTGCCAGCAGCCGGGACAGGGACAATGAGCAGTTCTTC. This encodes CASSRDRDNEQFF.

The chain couples TRBV2 to TRBJ1-1, with unresolved D. Trimming stripped 7 bases from V and 1 base from J, with 13 bases between. The CDR3 is made up of 14 amino acids. CDR1 and CDR2 from the germline V gene are SNHLY and FYNNEI. CDR3 sequence (DNA): TGTGCCAGCACGCGGGATTACGGGAACACTGAAGCTTTCTTT. It yields the protein CASTRDYGNTEAFF. Together with reference TRBV2 and TRBJ1-1, the CDR3 gives the full variable domain: EPEVTQTPSHQVTQMGQEVILRCVPISNHLYFYWYRQILGQKVEFLVSFYNNEISEKSEIFDDQFSVERPDGSNFTLKIRSTKLEDSAMYFCASTRDYGNTEAFFGQGTRLTVV.

The chain is built from TRBV5-1 and TRBJ2-7, with 12 bases fitting TRBD2. Trimming took 3 bases from V and 4 from J; bases not matched to a gene: 14. This CDR3 contains 18 residues. Per the germline V gene, CDR1 is SGHRS and CDR2 is YFSETQ. CDR3 sequence (DNA): TGCGCCAGCAGCTCACGGTACCTTCTAACTAGCGGGAGGTACGAGCAGTACTTC. This codes for CASSSRYLLTSGRYEQYF.

This chain connects TRBV24-1 to TRBJ2-1; 7 nucleotides match TRBD1. The CDR3 is 15 amino acids. The germline gives CDR1 KGHDR, CDR2 SFDVKD. Unmatched junction bases numbered 11, after V lost 4 bases and J lost 9 bases. Written as DNA, the CDR3 is TGTGCCACCAGTGACTGGACAGGCCCGGGAAGTGAGCAGTTCTTC. This codes for CATSDWTGPGSEQFF.

The V call is TRBV18, the J call TRBJ1-3; 8 bases agree with TRBD1. The CDR3 contains 15 residues. Trimming took 0 bases from V and 2 from J; bases not matched to a gene: 0. Germline lookup yields CDR1 KGHSH and CDR2 LQKENI. DNA for the CDR3: TGTGCCAGCTCACCACCGACAGGGGCTGGAAACACCATATATTTT. It is translated as CASSPPTGAGNTIYF.

The rearrangement links TRBV10-1 to TRBJ1-2; 10 bases agree with TRBD1. The CDR3 consists of 13 residues. J lost 4 bases, V lost 4 bases, and 0 bases had no gene match. CDR1 WNHNN and CDR2 SYGVQD come from the germline V gene (reference sequence). The CDR3 region has the DNA TGCGCCAGCAGTGGACAGGGGGCCTATGGCTACACCTTC. Translated, it gives CASSGQGAYGYTF.

In its sample, this clone was seen a few times. The CDR3 loop is CASSQGASGGETQYF. CDR3 sequence (DNA): TGTGCCAGCAGCCAAGGAGCTAGCGGGGGGGAGACCCAGTACTTC. This chain uses TRBV3-1 (or the pseudogene TRBV3-2) with TRBJ2-5, with 11 bases aligning to TRBD2. Germline V lookup: CDR1 LGHDT, CDR2 YNNKEL (reference sequence). Trimming took 1 base from V and 5 from J; bases not matched to a gene: 3. The length of the CDR3 is 15 residues.

The J gene is TRBJ1-2, the V gene TRBV27; D gene ambiguous. With 8 bases removed from V and 4 bases from J, the gap between germline ends came to 11 bases. CDR1 and CDR2 (germline): MNHEY, SMNVEV (reference sequence). The CDR3 covers 12 residues. This CDR3 reads CASGGPGYGYTF. The DNA of the CDR3 is TGTGCCAGCGGAGGACCGGGCTATGGCTACACCTTC.

The V call is TRBV7-9, the J call TRBJ1-6, with D perhaps matching TRBD1 (6 bases). V was clipped by 5 bases and J by 6 bases, with 11 bases between them. There are 14 residues in the CDR3. The germline CDR1 and CDR2 sequences are SEHNR and FQNEAQ (reference sequence). The chain's CDR3 is CASSSGQINSPLHF. The CDR3 nucleotides read TGTGCCAGCAGCAGTGGACAGATTAATTCACCCCTCCACTTT.

At least ten counts were recorded for this clone. This chain connects TRBV3-1 (or the pseudogene TRBV3-2) to TRBJ2-7, with 9 bases aligning to TRBD2. Trimming took 1 base from V and 7 from J; bases not matched to a gene: 8. CDR3 length: 15 amino acids. CDR1 LGHDT and CDR2 YNNKEL come from the germline V gene (reference sequence). The CDR3 region is CASSQGGGGVREQYV. For the CDR3, the DNA is TGTGCCAGCAGCCAAGGTGGCGGGGGGGTTAGGGAGCAGTACGTC.

This sequence joins TRBV27 and TRBJ1-5; D unresolved. V dropped 5 bases and J dropped 2 bases, with 10 bases sitting between them. CDR3 length: 14 residues. Per the germline V gene, CDR1 is MNHEY and CDR2 is SMNVEV (reference sequence). CDR3 nucleotide sequence: TGTGCCAGCAGTGGTGCTCAGGGCAATCAGCCCCAGCATTTT. Encoded protein: CASSGAQGNQPQHF.

The rearrangement links TRBV21-1 to TRBJ1-5; no DNA check was done on the table's D call, TRBD1. TRBV21-1 is annotated as a pseudogene. The CDR3 extends over 17 amino acids. In DNA form, the CDR3 reads TGTGCCAGCAGCAACCAGGAACAGGGAAATAGCAATCAGCCCCAGCATTTT. Amino acid sequence: CASSNQEQGNSNQPQHF.

The V and J genes are TRBV5-5 and TRBJ2-2; TRBD1 aligns across 7 bases. This CDR3 is 15 amino acids long. Germline lookup yields CDR1 SGHKS and CDR2 YYEKEE (reference sequence). V was pared by 2 bases and J by 1 base, with 2 bases of the junction left unmatched. This CDR3 reads CASSFGTENTGELFF. The CDR3 DNA reads TGTGCCAGCAGCTTCGGGACAGAGAACACCGGGGAGCTGTTTTTT.

The V call is TRBV12-3 or TRBV12-4, the J call TRBJ1-1; no clear D. The V end lost 3 bases, the J end lost 4 bases, and 6 bases lay between the germline ends. The CDR3 consists of 12 residues. The CDR3 DNA reads TGTGCCAGCAGTTTCCCCGGCACTGAAGCTTTCTTT. It is translated as CASSFPGTEAFF.

This clone was seen a single time. The genes are TRBV7-9 and TRBJ1-1; 9 nucleotides line up with TRBD1. V dropped 5 bases and J dropped 7; count of bases not matched to a gene: 8. CDR1 is SEHNR, CDR2 FQNEAQ, per germline (reference sequence). The CDR3 totals 14 residues. The CDR3 loop is CASSLTGGTDEAFF. The CDR3 nucleotides read TGTGCCAGCAGCCTTACAGGGGGCACGGATGAAGCTTTCTTT.

The chain carries TRBV3-1 (or the pseudogene TRBV3-2) and TRBJ2-3; D is ambiguous. This CDR3 contains 12 residues. The V and J ends lost 6 bases and 0 bases respectively, with 4 bases between them. Germline V gives CDR1 LGHDT, CDR2 YNNKEL (reference sequence). For the CDR3, the DNA is TGTGCCAGCAGTCATAGCACAGATACGCAGTATTTT. It specifies CASSHSTDTQYF.

This clone was detected only once. This chain links TRBV6-4 with TRBJ2-3, with TRBD2 matching over 8 bases. Germline lookup yields CDR1 MRHNA and CDR2 SNTAGT. The CDR3 contains 15 residues. The V gene end was trimmed by 5 bases and the J gene end by 3 bases; junction bases not matched to a gene: 7. CDR3 sequence: CASSMGSGSTDTQYF. The CDR3 DNA is TGTGCCAGCAGTATGGGAAGCGGGAGTACAGATACGCAGTATTTT.

The chain recombines TRBV7-2 with TRBJ1-2; D remains ambiguous. The germline V and J ends were trimmed by 4 bases and 1 base, with 7 bases remaining between them. The CDR3 length is 13 residues. CDR1 and CDR2 (germline): SGHTA, FQGNSA. The CDR3 DNA follows: TGTGCCAGCAGCTCGCAGGTTAACTATGGCTACACCTTC. Protein: CASSSQVNYGYTF. The full variable domain, its missing parts supplied by reference TRBV7-2 and TRBJ1-2, is GAGVSQSPSNKVTEKGKDVELRCDPISGHTALYWYRQSLGQGLEFLIYFQGNSAPDKSGLPSDRFSAERTGGSVSTLTIQRTQQEDSAVYLCASSSQVNYGYTFGSGTRLTVV.

The chain carries TRBV7-2 and TRBJ2-5; 8 bases align to TRBD1. The CDR3 is 14 amino acids. Germline CDR1 and CDR2: SGHTA and FQGNSA. V lost 4 bases and J lost 5; bases outside the gene matches: 6. The CDR3 DNA reads as TGTGCCAGCAGCTCGGACAGGGACAGGGAGACCCAGTACTTC. Amino acid sequence: CASSSDRDRETQYF.

The chain joins TRBV11-2 to TRBJ2-5; 8 bases match TRBD1. V shed 0 bases and J 2 bases; nucleotides not matched to a gene: 2. Germline values: CDR1 SGHAT, CDR2 FQNNGV. This CDR3 is built from 15 residues. Here the CDR3 DNA reads TGTGCCAGCAGCTTAGAGTGGACAGGGCAAGAGACCCAGTACTTC. Encoded protein: CASSLEWTGQETQYF.

The V and J genes are TRBV24-1 and TRBJ2-2; weak D call: TRBD2 (5 bases). The germline V gene encodes CDR1 KGHDR and CDR2 SFDVKD. There are 18 residues in the CDR3. The V gene lost 5 bases and the J gene lost 0 bases, with 18 bases spanning the gap. The CDR3 bases are TGTGCCACCAGTGGGGAGAGTTTGGGTTCGGCGAACACCGGGGAGCTGTTTTTT. It encodes CATSGESLGSANTGELFF.

This rearrangement joins TRBV12-3 or TRBV12-4 to TRBJ2-2; D call uncertain. Between the trimmed V and J ends, which lost 5 bases and 6 bases, there was a span of 7 bases. The CDR3 has 12 residues. DNA of the CDR3: TGTGCCAGCAGTCCCCGGGCCGGGGAGCTGTTTTTT. As protein: CASSPRAGELFF.

The DNA of the CDR3 is TGTGCCAGCAGCTTGGGGACAGTTGCAACTAATGAAAAACTGTTTTTT. Translating gives CASSLGTVATNEKLFF. The chain carries TRBV5-8 and TRBJ1-4; possible D gene TRBD1, 6 bases. The CDR3 contains 16 residues. Trimming pared 0 bases from V and 0 bases from J, leaving 9 bases between. Germline V gene data show CDR1 as SGHTS and CDR2 as YDEGEE.

Written as DNA, the CDR3 is TGTGCCAGCAAAACAGGGGAGCTTGATGGCTACACCTTC. Translated: CASKTGELDGYTF. The chain employs TRBV2 and TRBJ1-2; 7 positions agree with TRBD1. Germline V CDR1 and CDR2: SNHLY, FYNNEI. Trimming at V came to 7 bases and at J to 6 bases, leaving 8 bases not matched to a gene. This CDR3 has 13 amino acids. Full variable domain (outside the CDR3, taken from reference TRBV2 and TRBJ1-2): EPEVTQTPSHQVTQMGQEVILRCVPISNHLYFYWYRQILGQKVEFLVSFYNNEISEKSEIFDDQFSVERPDGSNFTLKIRSTKLEDSAMYFCASKTGELDGYTFGSGTRLTVV.

The chain links TRBV15 to TRBJ1-4; D is perhaps TRBD1 (5 bases). From germline, CDR1 is LNHNV and CDR2 YYDKDF (reference sequence). Trimming pared 0 bases from V and 6 bases from J, leaving 11 bases between. This CDR3 has 15 amino acids. This chain's CDR3 is CATSRDKGRYEKLFF. As DNA, the CDR3 is TGTGCCACCAGCAGAGACAAGGGGCGGTATGAAAAACTGTTTTTT.

The rearrangement links TRBV24-1 to TRBJ1-4; 7 nucleotides line up with TRBD1. V was pared by 3 bases and J by 5 bases, with 5 bases of the junction left unmatched. This CDR3 has 15 residues. CDR1 is KGHDR and CDR2 is SFDVKD in the germline V gene. CDR3 amino acids: CATSDRQGENEKLFF. CDR3 DNA: TGTGCCACCAGTGATCGACAGGGTGAGAATGAAAAACTGTTTTTT.